Following are 23 T cell receptor beta chains from one sample sequenced in a study of CD4 T cells in relation to SARS-CoV-2 and coronaviruses. Sequenced by immunoSEQ multiplex PCR; TCRdb stores in-frame clones only, minus some. The data show tens of thousands of clones, with roughly 90% seen just once and about a tenth held by the top ten. Sequencing was done on a sample of memory CD4+ T cells from PBMCs. Every receptor here comes from an adult with COVID-19.

The rearrangement joins TRBV12-5 to TRBJ1-1; D gene ambiguous. This CDR3 spans 13 amino acids. Germline lookup yields CDR1 LGHNT and CDR2 FRNRAP. The V gene lost 0 bases and the J gene lost 8 bases, with 10 bases spanning the gap. CDR3 coding DNA: TGTGCTAGTGGTTTGGTGGGAGGAGGGGAAGCTTTCTTT. Amino acid sequence: CASGLVGGGEAFF.

The rearrangement links TRBV12-3 or TRBV12-4 to TRBJ1-1; D gene ambiguous. The length of the CDR3 is 13 residues. V shed 3 bases and J shed 1 base, with 6 bases lying between them. Here the CDR3 DNA reads TGTGCCAGCAGTTTTCAGACGAACACTGAAGCTTTCTTT. This translates into CASSFQTNTEAFF.

J is TRBJ2-1 and V is TRBV13; 8 nucleotides match TRBD2. Germline trimming cut 1 base from V and 5 bases from J; bases unmatched to any gene: 4. CDR3 size: 15 residues. Looked up from germline, CDR1 is PRHDT and CDR2 is FYEKMQ (reference sequence). CDR3 bases: TGTGCCAGCAGCTTAGTGATAGCGGGGCACAATGAGCAGTTCTTC. Translated, it gives CASSLVIAGHNEQFF.

The genes are TRBV9 and TRBJ1-6; no reliable D call. V was cut by 6 bases and J by 9 bases, with 19 bases left in between. Germline loops: CDR1 SGDLS, CDR2 YYNGEE. CDR3 length equals 15 residues. CDR3 nucleotide sequence: TGTGCCAGCAACCCTCGGGGTTCCCGGGGTTCACCCCTCCACTTT. Its translation is CASNPRGSRGSPLHF.

The genes are TRBV5-1 and TRBJ2-5; no clear D gene. Trimming took off 0 bases at V and 5 bases at J, with 11 bases between the two ends. Per the germline V gene, CDR1 is SGHRS and CDR2 is YFSETQ. CDR3 length equals 14 residues. DNA for the CDR3: TGCGCCAGCAGCTTGGAACGTCCGAGGGAGACCCAGTACTTC. It specifies CASSLERPRETQYF.

This clone was detected a few times. The chain combines TRBV7-9 with TRBJ2-7, with 7 bases fitting TRBD2. The germline V gene encodes CDR1 SEHNR and CDR2 FQNEAQ (reference sequence). The trim removed 0 bases at V and 0 bases at J, leaving 2 bases unmatched. The CDR3 sequence is 15 residues long. CDR3 DNA sequence: TGTGCCAGCAGCTTAGCGGGGGGGAGCTCCTACGAGCAGTACTTC. Translating it yields CASSLAGGSSYEQYF.

This rearrangement joins TRBV3-1 (or the pseudogene TRBV3-2) to TRBJ1-5; the match to TRBD1 covers 9 bases. Looked up from germline, CDR1 is LGHDT and CDR2 is YNNKEL (reference sequence). V trimming: 5 bases; J trimming: 3 bases; junction bases outside the gene matches: 5. The CDR3 length is 15 residues. CDR3 bases: TGTGCCAGCAGCTACGGACAGGGGTACAATCAGCCCCAGCATTTT. Encoded protein: CASSYGQGYNQPQHF.

The rearrangement joins TRBV9 to TRBJ2-3, with 8 nucleotides matching TRBD2. Germline assignment: CDR1 SGDLS and CDR2 YYNGEE. CDR3 length: 16 amino acids. V lost 0 bases, J lost 2 bases, and 5 bases stayed unmatched. CDR3 sequence (DNA): TGTGCCAGCAGCGTAGGGGTGACTAGCGTCACAGATACGCAGTATTTT. This gives the protein CASSVGVTSVTDTQYF. Variable domain in full (rest from reference TRBV9 and TRBJ2-3): DSGVTQTPKHLITATGQRVTLRCSPRSGDLSVYWYQQSLDQGLQFLIQYYNGEERAKGNILERFSAQQFPDLHSELNLSSLELGDSALYFCASSVGVTSVTDTQYFGPGTRLTVL.

The gene calls are TRBV25-1 and TRBJ1-2; D is ambiguous. Between the trimmed V and J ends, which lost 1 base and 7 bases, there was a span of 13 bases. The CDR3 is made up of 14 amino acids. Germline values: CDR1 MGHDK, CDR2 SYGVNS. The CDR3 loop is CASSELIGQVGYTF. CDR3 DNA sequence: TGTGCCAGCAGTGAATTGATTGGTCAGGTTGGCTACACCTTC.

This clone was seen a few times. The chain couples TRBV12-3 or TRBV12-4 to TRBJ2-7; 9 bases line up with TRBD1. The junction had 2 bases not matched to a gene; V was cut back by 5 bases and J by 6 bases. The CDR3 is 12 residues long. The CDR3 region is CASSRTGVEQYF. The CDR3 DNA follows: TGTGCCAGCAGTCGGACAGGGGTCGAGCAGTACTTC.

The chain carries TRBV6-5 and TRBJ1-6, with TRBD1 as a possible D gene (5 bases). CDR1 and CDR2 from the germline V gene are MNHEY and SVGAGI. This CDR3 is 14 amino acids long. The CDR3 loop reads CAVSSAGGTTPLHF. The CDR3 nucleotides are TGTGCAGTATCTAGCGCCGGGGGGACGACACCCCTCCACTTT.

The chain recombines TRBV6-5 with TRBJ2-2; D might be TRBD2 (5 bases). The CDR3 contains 12 residues. The V end was cut by 7 bases, the J end by 7 bases, with 10 bases between. Germline CDR1 reads MNHEY; CDR2 reads SVGAGI. This CDR3 reads CASTPRVGELFF. In DNA, the CDR3 is TGTGCCAGCACCCCGAGGGTCGGGGAGCTGTTTTTT.

The rearrangement joins TRBV18 to TRBJ2-7; TRBD2 agrees at 8 bases. The CDR3 is made up of 15 amino acids. In germline, CDR1 is KGHSH, CDR2 LQKENI. The junction had 6 bases not matched to a gene; V was cut back by 3 bases and J by 2 bases. As DNA, the CDR3 is TGTGCCAGCTCACCGAATAGCGGGGCCACCTACGAGCAGTACTTC. It encodes CASSPNSGATYEQYF.

The chain recombines TRBV10-3 with TRBJ2-3, with a weak D call TRBD2 (6 bases). Germline V lookup: CDR1 ENHRY, CDR2 SYGVKD. The CDR3 is made up of 14 amino acids. The germline V and J ends were trimmed by 6 bases and 0 bases, with 10 bases remaining between them. The CDR3 DNA reads TGTGCCATCAGACTAGCAGCTAGCACAGATACGCAGTATTTT. It is translated as CAIRLAASTDTQYF.

This chain joins TRBV19 and TRBJ2-3; D is unclear. Trimming removed 9 bases at V and 2 bases at J, with 18 bases between. CDR3 length: 15 residues. Germline CDR1 and CDR2: LNHDA and SQIVND (reference sequence). CDR3 DNA sequence: TGTGCCAGCCAACGTTCGCCCAGCTACACAGATACGCAGTATTTT. As protein: CASQRSPSYTDTQYF.

The CDR3 nucleotides are TGTGCCAGCAGCGGAATCCGGGACAGGGGGCGAAATGGCTACACCTTC. Translation: CASSGIRDRGRNGYTF. The V gene is TRBV9, the J gene TRBJ1-2, with TRBD1 matching 12 bases. CDR1 and CDR2 (germline): SGDLS, YYNGEE. J lost 6 bases, V lost 3 bases, and 9 bases had no gene match. CDR3 length: 16 amino acids.

The chain employs TRBV11-2 and TRBJ2-2; possible D gene TRBD1, 5 bases. Trimming removed 3 bases at V and 6 bases at J, with 14 bases between. Germline CDR1 is SGHAT and CDR2 is FQNNGV. There are 15 residues in the CDR3. CDR3 in DNA: TGTGCCAGCAGCTTGGGATTACAACAGGCCGGGGAGCTGTTTTTT. It codes for CASSLGLQQAGELFF.

The gene calls are TRBV11-3 and TRBJ1-1; D not certain. Germline loops: CDR1 SGHNT, CDR2 YENEEA. V lost 5 bases and J lost 3, with 16 bases in between. The CDR3 is 15 amino acids. The CDR3 loop reads CASSPYTLQYTEAFF. CDR3 DNA: TGTGCCAGCAGCCCGTATACGTTACAGTACACTGAAGCTTTCTTT. The full variable domain, its missing parts supplied by reference TRBV11-3 and TRBJ1-1, is EAGVVQSPRYKIIEKKQPVAFWCNPISGHNTLYWYLQNLGQGPELLIRYENEEAVDDSQLPKDRFSAERLKGVDSTLKIQPAELGDSAVYLCASSPYTLQYTEAFFGQGTRLTVV.

The CDR3 nucleotides are TGTGCCAGCAGCCTGCAGAGAAACACAGATACGCAGTATTTT. Protein sequence: CASSLQRNTDTQYF. This rearrangement joins TRBV3-1 (or the pseudogene TRBV3-2) to TRBJ2-3; unclear D gene. Germline V gene sequence: CDR1 LGHDT, CDR2 YNNKEL (reference sequence). This CDR3 contains 14 residues. The V and J ends lost 4 bases and 2 bases respectively, with 10 bases between them.

The chain uses TRBV5-1 and TRBJ2-7; 10 bases fit TRBD1. Unmatched junction bases numbered 6, after V lost 4 bases and J lost 5 bases. CDR3 length: 14 residues. Per germline, CDR1 SGHRS and CDR2 YFSETQ. For the CDR3, the DNA is TGCGCCAGCAGCACCCGGGACAGGGGAAACGAGCAGTACTTC. The encoded protein is CASSTRDRGNEQYF.

The CDR3 spells CASAPMDYNEQFF. Here the CDR3 DNA reads TGTGCTAGTGCCCCTATGGATTACAATGAGCAGTTCTTC. The rearrangement links TRBV12-5 to TRBJ2-1; D is unclear. Per the germline V gene, CDR1 is LGHNT and CDR2 is FRNRAP. The CDR3 is 13 amino acids. The ends were cut back, 7 bases at V and 4 bases at J, with 11 bases in the middle.

The table lists this clone with a count of one. The chain links TRBV24-1 to TRBJ2-3; the D gene is possibly TRBD1 (5 bases). Germline-derived CDR1 and CDR2 are KGHDR and SFDVKD. The CDR3 has 13 residues. With 9 bases removed from V and 2 bases from J, the gap between germline ends came to 11 bases. The CDR3 DNA reads as TGTGCCACCGGGGCGGAAAACACAGATACGCAGTATTTT. This sequence encodes CATGAENTDTQYF.

This rearrangement joins TRBV4-2 to TRBJ1-2; D call uncertain. The V end lost 3 bases, the J end lost 2 bases, and 19 bases lay between the germline ends. The CDR3 spans 17 residues. Per germline, CDR1 LGHNA and CDR2 YNFKEQ. CDR3 residues: CASSHTSGTASNYGYTF. The DNA for the CDR3 is TGTGCCAGCAGCCATACATCGGGAACAGCCTCGAACTATGGCTACACCTTC.